The T cell receptor beta chain under discussion was sequenced for a study of T cells in Graves' hyperthyroidism and ophthalmopathy. Study outcomes and limitations: A model built on 13 V-J features separated ophthalmopathy from stable hyperthyroidism. Most thyroid clonotypes expanded above 0.001 appeared in blood too.

On this clonotype: The antigen remains unidentified.

Regions amplified from RNA transcripts were the TCR beta CDR3 regions. Carried out on the TCR CDR3, a first-round RT-PCR used the HTBI primer set. TCRdb independently ran MiXCR on the multiplex PCR reads; one entry per CDR3 protein. The table has fewer than 500,000 distinct CDR3 sequences, roughly 15% seen once. The CDR3 runs to 15 residues. Germline trimming cut 4 bases from V and 4 bases from J; bases unmatched to any gene: 8. Germline CDR1 SGHRS, CDR2 YFSETQ. This sequence joins TRBV5-1 and TRBJ1-5, with TRBD1 matching 7 bases. The sequencing input was blood. The TCR sequence derives from a young man with Graves' ophthalmopathy. This chain's CDR3 is CASSEGQETNQPQHF. Written as DNA, the CDR3 is TGCGCCAGCAGCGAAGGACAGGAAACTAATCAGCCCCAGCATTTT.